This T cell receptor beta chain was observed in a study of CD8+ T cells in alopecia areata. This clone was detected a few times. RNA, once extracted, was reverse transcribed into cDNA for use as the sequencing template. Profiling relied on immunoSEQ multiplex PCR, and the TCRdb table lists in-frame clones only, not all of them. The sample has fewer than 70,000 clones; around 40% are singletons. Patients with alopecia areata provided lesional scalp punch biopsies as well as peripheral blood. The CDR3 length is 14 residues. CDR1 is SGHNT, CDR2 YYREEE, per germline (reference sequence). The V segment lost 7 bases and the J segment 3 bases; nucleotides outside the gene matches: 3.

The sequenced material came from NKG2D-low CD8+ T cells sorted from blood. V and J are TRBV5-4 and TRBJ2-2, with 10 bases aligning to TRBD2. The receptor comes from a human donor with alopecia areata. In DNA form, the CDR3 reads TGTGCCAGCTCTAGCGGGGGCTACACCGGGGAGCTGTTTTTT. Encoded protein: CASSSGGYTGELFF.